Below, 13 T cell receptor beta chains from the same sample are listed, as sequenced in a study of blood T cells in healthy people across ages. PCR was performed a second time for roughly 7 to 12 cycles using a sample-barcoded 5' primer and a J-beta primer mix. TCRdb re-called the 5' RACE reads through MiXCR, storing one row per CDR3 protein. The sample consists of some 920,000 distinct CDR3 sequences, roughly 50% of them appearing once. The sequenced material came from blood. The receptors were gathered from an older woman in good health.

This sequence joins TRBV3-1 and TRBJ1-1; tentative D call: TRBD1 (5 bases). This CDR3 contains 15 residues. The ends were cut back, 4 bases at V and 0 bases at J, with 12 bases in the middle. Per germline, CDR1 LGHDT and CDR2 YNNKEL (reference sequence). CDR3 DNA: TGTGCCAGCAGCCCCGAGATGGGGCTGAACACTGAAGCTTTCTTT. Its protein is CASSPEMGLNTEAFF. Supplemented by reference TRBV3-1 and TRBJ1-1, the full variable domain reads DTAVSQTPKYLVTQMGNDKSIKCEQNLGHDTMYWYKQDSKKFLKIMFSYNNKELIINETVPNRFSPKSPDKAHLNLHINSLELGDSAVYFCASSPEMGLNTEAFFGQGTRLTVV.

The CDR3 coding sequence is TGTGCCAGCAGCCACGGGGAAAATACGCAGTATTTT. Protein sequence: CASSHGENTQYF. This sequence joins TRBV7-9 and TRBJ2-3, with a weak D call TRBD2 (5 bases). The V end was cut by 5 bases, the J end by 7 bases, with 10 bases between. Germline loops: CDR1 SEHNR, CDR2 FQNEAQ (reference sequence). The CDR3 totals 12 residues.

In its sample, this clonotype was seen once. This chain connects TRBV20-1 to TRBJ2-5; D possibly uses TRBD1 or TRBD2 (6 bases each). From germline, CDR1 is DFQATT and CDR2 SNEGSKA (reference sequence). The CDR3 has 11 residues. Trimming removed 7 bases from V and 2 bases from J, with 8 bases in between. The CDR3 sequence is CSGGGQETQYF. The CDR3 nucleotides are TGCAGTGGAGGGGGGCAAGAGACCCAGTACTTC.

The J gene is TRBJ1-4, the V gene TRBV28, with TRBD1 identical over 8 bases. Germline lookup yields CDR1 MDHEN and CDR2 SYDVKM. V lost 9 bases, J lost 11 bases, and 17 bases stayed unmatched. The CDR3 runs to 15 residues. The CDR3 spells CASQSGQAKQAKLFF. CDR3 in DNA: TGTGCCAGTCAATCGGGACAGGCGAAACAGGCGAAACTGTTTTTT. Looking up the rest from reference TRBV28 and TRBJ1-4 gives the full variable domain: DVKVTQSSRYLVKRTGEKVFLECVQDMDHENMFWYRQDPGLGLRLIYFSYDVKMKEKGDIPEGYSVSREKKERFSLILESASTNQTSMYLCASQSGQAKQAKLFFGSGTQLSVL.

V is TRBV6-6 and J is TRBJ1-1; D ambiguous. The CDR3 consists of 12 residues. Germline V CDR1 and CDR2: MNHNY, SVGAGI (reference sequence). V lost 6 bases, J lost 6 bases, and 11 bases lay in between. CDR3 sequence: CASSRTGAEAFF. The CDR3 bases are TGTGCCAGCAGCCGGACGGGCGCTGAAGCTTTCTTT.

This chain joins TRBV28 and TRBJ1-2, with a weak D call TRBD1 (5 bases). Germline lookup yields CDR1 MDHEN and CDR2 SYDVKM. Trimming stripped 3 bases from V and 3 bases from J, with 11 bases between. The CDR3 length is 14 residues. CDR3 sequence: CASSLIGRDYGYTF. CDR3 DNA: TGTGCCAGCAGTTTGATTGGCAGGGACTATGGCTACACCTTC.

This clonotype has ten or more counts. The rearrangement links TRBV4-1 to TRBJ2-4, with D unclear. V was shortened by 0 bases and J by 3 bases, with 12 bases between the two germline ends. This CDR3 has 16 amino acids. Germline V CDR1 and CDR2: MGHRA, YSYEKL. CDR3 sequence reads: CASSQDRAGGKNIQYF. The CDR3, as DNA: TGCGCCAGCAGCCAAGATCGGGCAGGCGGCAAAAACATTCAGTACTTC.

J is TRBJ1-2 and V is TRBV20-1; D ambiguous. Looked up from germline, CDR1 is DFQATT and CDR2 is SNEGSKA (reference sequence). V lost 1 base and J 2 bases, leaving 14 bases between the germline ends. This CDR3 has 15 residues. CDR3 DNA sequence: TGCAGTGCTAGAGGTGTTGGAATTCGAAACTATGGCTACACCTTC. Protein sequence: CSARGVGIRNYGYTF.

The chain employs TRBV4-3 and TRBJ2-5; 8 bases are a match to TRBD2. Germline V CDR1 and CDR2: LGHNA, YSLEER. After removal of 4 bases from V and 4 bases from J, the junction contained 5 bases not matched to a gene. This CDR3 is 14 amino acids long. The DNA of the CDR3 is TGCGCCAGCAGCCGCGGGACTAGTATAGAGACCCAGTACTTC. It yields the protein CASSRGTSIETQYF.

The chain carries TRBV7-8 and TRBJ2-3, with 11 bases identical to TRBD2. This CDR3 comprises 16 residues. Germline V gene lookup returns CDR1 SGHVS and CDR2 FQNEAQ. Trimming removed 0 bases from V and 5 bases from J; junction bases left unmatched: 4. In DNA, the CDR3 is TGTGCCAGCAGCTTAGCGCTAGCGGGAGGCAGAGATACGCAGTATTTT. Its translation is CASSLALAGGRDTQYF.

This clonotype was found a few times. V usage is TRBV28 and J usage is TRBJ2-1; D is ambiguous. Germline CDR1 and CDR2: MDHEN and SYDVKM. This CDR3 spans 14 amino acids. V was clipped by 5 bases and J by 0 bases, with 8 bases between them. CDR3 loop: CASSPHYSYNEQFF. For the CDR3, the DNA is TGTGCCAGCAGTCCCCACTACTCCTACAATGAGCAGTTCTTC. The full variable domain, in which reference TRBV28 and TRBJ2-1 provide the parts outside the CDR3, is DVKVTQSSRYLVKRTGEKVFLECVQDMDHENMFWYRQDPGLGLRLIYFSYDVKMKEKGDIPEGYSVSREKKERFSLILESASTNQTSMYLCASSPHYSYNEQFFGPGTRLTVL.

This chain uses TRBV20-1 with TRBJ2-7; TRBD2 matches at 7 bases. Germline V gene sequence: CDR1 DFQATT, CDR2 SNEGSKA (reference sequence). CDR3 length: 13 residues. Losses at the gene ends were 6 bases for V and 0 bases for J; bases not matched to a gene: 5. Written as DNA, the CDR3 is TGCAGTGCCACTAGCGACAGCTCCTACGAGCAGTACTTC. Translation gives CSATSDSSYEQYF.

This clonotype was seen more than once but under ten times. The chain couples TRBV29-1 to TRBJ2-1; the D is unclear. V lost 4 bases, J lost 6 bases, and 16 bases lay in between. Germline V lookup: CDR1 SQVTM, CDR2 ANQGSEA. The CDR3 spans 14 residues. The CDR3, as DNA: TGCAGCGTTGCTTCGGTAGTTCCCTTCAATGAGCAGTTCTTC. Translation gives CSVASVVPFNEQFF.